This TCR beta chain was observed in a study of cytomegalovirus exposure and HLA in healthy donors. Both 60 Vbeta primers and 13 Jbeta primers went into the PCR. Profiled with immunoSEQ multiplex PCR; TCRdb holds only in-frame clones, not every one. The sample holds around 160,000 clones, roughly two thirds seen once. The table lists this clone with a few counts. What it binds is not known. Whole-study results and caveats: Among immune exposure information, only CMV serostatus was available. Follow-up analysis later connected one missense variant in DCLRE1C with trimming of TCR beta V- and J-genes. When a later analysis was performed, an Asian-associated ancestry cluster reportedly had fewer N-insertions than the roughly 700-donor mean. Cytomegalovirus status, reportedly, was diagnosed with high specificity and sensitivity by the classifier.

CDR3 length: 13 residues. Germline CDR1 reads SGHNT; CDR2 reads YYREEE (reference sequence). V lost 0 bases to trimming and J lost 8 bases, with 10 bases between them. This chain uses TRBV5-4 with TRBJ2-3; D remains ambiguous. The receptor was derived from a woman under 30 in good health and CMV-seropositive. Sequencing input: PBMCs. The CDR3 DNA follows: TGTGCCAGCAGCTTGGACACCTCGGGTACGCAGTATTTT. It encodes CASSLDTSGTQYF.